The present TCR beta chain was sequenced within a study of radiation and T cells in renal cell carcinoma. Regarding time point: baseline pretreatment blood. Indicated treatment: 15 Gy SBRT to primary tumor, nephrectomy 4 weeks later. TCRdb's table, derived via immunoSEQ multiplex PCR, lists solely in-frame clones and lacks some. The sample contains over 45,000 clones, around 78% of which appear only once. The CDR3 extends over 14 amino acids. This receptor was identified in a man between 60 and 70 years old with renal cell carcinoma. Sequences were derived from blood, sampled from a patient whose treatment included radiotherapy and nephrectomy. The genes are TRBV21-1 and TRBJ1-5; whether TRBD1, the table's D call, matches the DNA was not checked. TRBV21-1 is marked as a pseudogene. DNA for the CDR3: TGTGCCAGCAGGGGACAGGGGGGCAATCAGCCCCAGCATTTT. This gives the protein CASRGQGGNQPQHF.